The T cell receptor (beta chain) under discussion was sequenced for a study of blood T cell repertoires in COVID-19. Study-wide context: Sample material is recorded as cDNA or gDNA derived from T cells, B-cell-depleted T cells, or PBMCs.

Under the authors' procedure: Nucleated cell number was recorded as an estimate derived from reference gene primer amplification. Assay used: immunoSEQ multiplex PCR; TCRdb lists only in-frame clones, some missing. Clone size and the V and J calls come from that table; the DNA yielded D and trimming. The data contain 59,000 or so clones, under 95% of them singletons. Trimming cost V 6 bases and J 4 bases; bases outside gene matches: 4. This CDR3 spans 15 amino acids. Per germline, CDR1 MDHEN and CDR2 SYDVKM. This sequence originates from a human donor in a cohort sampled during active COVID-19. The chain has TRBV28 and TRBJ1-5; 12 nucleotides align to TRBD1. The specimen sequenced was peripheral blood. For the CDR3, the DNA is TGTGCCAGCAGGGGGACAGGGGGCCTGAATCAGCCCCAGCATTTT. It is translated as CASRGTGGLNQPQHF.